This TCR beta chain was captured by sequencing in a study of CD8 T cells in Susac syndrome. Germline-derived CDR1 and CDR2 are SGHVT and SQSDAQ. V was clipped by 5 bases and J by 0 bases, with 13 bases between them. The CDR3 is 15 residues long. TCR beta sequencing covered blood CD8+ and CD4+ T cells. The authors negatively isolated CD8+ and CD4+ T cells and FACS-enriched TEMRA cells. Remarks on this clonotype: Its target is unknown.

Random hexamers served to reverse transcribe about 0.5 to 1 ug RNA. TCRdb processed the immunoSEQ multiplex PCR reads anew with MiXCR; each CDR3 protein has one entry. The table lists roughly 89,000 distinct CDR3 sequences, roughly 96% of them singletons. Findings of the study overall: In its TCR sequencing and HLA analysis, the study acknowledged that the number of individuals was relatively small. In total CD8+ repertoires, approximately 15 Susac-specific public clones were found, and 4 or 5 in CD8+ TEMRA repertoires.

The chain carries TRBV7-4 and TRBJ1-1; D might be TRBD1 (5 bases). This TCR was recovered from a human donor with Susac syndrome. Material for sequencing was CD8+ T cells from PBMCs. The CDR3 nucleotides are TGTGCCAGCAGCCCCAGGACACGGATGAACACTGAAGCTTTCTTT. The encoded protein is CASSPRTRMNTEAFF.